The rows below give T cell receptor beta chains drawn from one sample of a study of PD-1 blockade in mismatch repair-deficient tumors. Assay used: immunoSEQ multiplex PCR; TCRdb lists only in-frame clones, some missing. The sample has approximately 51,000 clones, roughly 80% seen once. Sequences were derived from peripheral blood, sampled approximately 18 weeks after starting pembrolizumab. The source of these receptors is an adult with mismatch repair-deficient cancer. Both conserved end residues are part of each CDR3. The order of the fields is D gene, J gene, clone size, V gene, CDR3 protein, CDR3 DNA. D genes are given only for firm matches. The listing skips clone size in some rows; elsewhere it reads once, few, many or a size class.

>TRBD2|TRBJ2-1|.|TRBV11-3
CASSLGVGSGRGGWDEQFF
TGTGCCAGCAGCTTAGGGGTCGGTAGCGGGAGGGGAGGATGGGATGAGCAGTTCTTC
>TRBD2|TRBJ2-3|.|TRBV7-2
CASSLARLAGGVDTQYF
TGTGCCAGCAGCTTAGCGAGACTAGCGGGAGGGGTAGATACGCAGTATTTT
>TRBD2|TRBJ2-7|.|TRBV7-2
CASSPRGLAAYEQYF
TGTGCCAGCAGCCCCCGCGGACTAGCAGCCTACGAGCAGTACTTC
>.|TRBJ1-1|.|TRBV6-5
CASSGGGNTEAFF
TGTGCCAGCAGCGGCGGAGGGAACACTGAAGCTTTCTTT
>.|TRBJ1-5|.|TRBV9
CASSGDGGRQPQHF
TGTGCCAGCAGCGGAGACGGGGGCCGTCAGCCCCAGCATTTT
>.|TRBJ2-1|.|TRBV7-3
CASSSDRSRNHEQFF
TGTGCCAGCAGCTCCGACCGAAGCCGGAATCATGAGCAGTTCTTC
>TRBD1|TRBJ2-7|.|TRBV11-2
CASSHFRDSSYEQYF
TGTGCCAGCAGCCATTTCCGGGACAGTTCTTACGAGCAGTACTTC
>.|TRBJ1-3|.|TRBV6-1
CASSEALGQGTGNTIYF
TGTGCCAGCAGTGAAGCTTTAGGGCAGGGGACTGGAAACACCATATATTTT
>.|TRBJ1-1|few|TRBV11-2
CASSRLQMGAVNTEAFF
TGTGCCAGCAGCCGCCTTCAGATGGGCGCAGTGAACACTGAAGCTTTCTTT
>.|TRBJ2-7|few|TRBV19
CASSVMESSYEQYF
TGTGCCAGTAGTGTTATGGAGAGCTCCTACGAGCAGTACTTC
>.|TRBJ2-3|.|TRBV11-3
CASSPNQRDTQYF
TGTGCCAGCAGTCCAAACCAGAGAGATACGCAGTATTTT
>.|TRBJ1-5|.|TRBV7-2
CASSLGGSSNQPQHF
TGTGCCAGCAGCTTAGGGGGCTCAAGCAATCAGCCCCAGCATTTT
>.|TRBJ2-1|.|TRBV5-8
CASSLGNEQFF
TGTGCCAGCAGCTTGGGCAATGAGCAGTTCTTC
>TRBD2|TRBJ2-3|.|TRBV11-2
CASSLGPAGVRDTQYF
TGTGCCAGCAGCTTAGGGCCAGCGGGAGTAAGAGATACGCAGTATTTT
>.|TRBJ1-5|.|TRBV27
CASSLSGARQPQHF
TGTGCCAGCAGTCTCTCAGGGGCTCGTCAGCCCCAGCATTTT
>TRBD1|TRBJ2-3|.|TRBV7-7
CASSPLGTGWTDTQYF
TGTGCTAGCAGTCCCCTTGGGACAGGGTGGACAGATACGCAGTATTTT
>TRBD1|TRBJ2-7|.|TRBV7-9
CASSFQVGQGSAYEQYF
TGTGCCAGCAGCTTCCAAGTTGGACAGGGATCTGCCTACGAGCAGTACTTC
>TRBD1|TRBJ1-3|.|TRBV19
CATRDREVSGNTIYF
TGTGCCACTCGGGACAGGGAAGTCTCTGGAAACACCATATATTTT
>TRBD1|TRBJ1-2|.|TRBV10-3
CAATRDRVGKDYGYTF
TGTGCCGCTACCCGCGACAGGGTGGGCAAGGACTATGGCTACACCTTC
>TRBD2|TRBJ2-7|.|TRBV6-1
CASSEGEGWWSYEQYF
TGTGCCAGCAGTGAAGGGGAGGGCTGGTGGTCCTACGAGCAGTACTTC
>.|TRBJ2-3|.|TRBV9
CASSLDSPASPDTQYF
TGTGCCAGCAGTTTGGACAGTCCGGCATCCCCAGATACGCAGTATTTT